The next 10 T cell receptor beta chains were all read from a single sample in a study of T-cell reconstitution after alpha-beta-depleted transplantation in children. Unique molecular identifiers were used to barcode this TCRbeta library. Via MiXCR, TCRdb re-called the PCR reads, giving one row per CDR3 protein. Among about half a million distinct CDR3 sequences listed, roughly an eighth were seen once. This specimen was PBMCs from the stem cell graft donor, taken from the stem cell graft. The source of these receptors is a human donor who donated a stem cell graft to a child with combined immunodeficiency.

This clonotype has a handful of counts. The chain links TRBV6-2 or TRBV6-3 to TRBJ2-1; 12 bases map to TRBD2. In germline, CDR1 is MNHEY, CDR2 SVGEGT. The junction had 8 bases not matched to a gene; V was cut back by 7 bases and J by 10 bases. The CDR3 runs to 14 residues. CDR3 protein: CASTRLAGVDEQFF. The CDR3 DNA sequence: TGTGCCAGCACCCGACTAGCGGGAGTAGACGAGCAGTTCTTC.

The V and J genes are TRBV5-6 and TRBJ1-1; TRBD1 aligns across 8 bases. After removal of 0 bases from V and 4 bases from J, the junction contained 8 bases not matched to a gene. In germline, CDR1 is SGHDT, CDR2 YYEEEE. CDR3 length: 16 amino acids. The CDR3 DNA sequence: TGTGCCAGCAGCTTGGCGCGACAGGGGTTGAGCACTGAAGCTTTCTTT. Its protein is CASSLARQGLSTEAFF.

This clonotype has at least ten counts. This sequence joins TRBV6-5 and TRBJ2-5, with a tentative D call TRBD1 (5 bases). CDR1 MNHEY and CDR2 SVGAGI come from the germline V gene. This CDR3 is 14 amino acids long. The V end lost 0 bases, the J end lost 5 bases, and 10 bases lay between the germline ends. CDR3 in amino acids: CASSYSGLGETQYF. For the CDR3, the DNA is TGTGCCAGCAGTTACTCGGGGCTCGGCGAGACCCAGTACTTC.

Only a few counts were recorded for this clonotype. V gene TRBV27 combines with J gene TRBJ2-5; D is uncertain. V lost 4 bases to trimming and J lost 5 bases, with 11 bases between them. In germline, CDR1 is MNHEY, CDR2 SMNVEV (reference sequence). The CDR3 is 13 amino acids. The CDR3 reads CASSWGIGETQYF. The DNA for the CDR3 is TGTGCCAGCAGTTGGGGAATTGGGGAGACCCAGTACTTC.

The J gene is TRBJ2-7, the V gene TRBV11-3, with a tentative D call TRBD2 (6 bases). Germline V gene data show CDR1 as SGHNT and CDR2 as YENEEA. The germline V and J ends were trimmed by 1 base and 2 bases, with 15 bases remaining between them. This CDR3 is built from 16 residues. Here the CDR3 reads CASSLATGTPPYEQYF. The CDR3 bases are TGTGCCAGCAGCTTAGCCACCGGGACTCCTCCCTACGAGCAGTACTTC.

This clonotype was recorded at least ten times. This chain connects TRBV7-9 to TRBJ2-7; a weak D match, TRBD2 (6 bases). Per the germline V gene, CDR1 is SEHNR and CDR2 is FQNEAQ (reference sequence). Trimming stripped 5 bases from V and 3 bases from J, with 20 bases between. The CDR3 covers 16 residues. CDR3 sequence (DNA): TGTGCCAGCAGCCTCATACAACCGGGACTCCGCTACGAGCAGTACTTC. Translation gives CASSLIQPGLRYEQYF. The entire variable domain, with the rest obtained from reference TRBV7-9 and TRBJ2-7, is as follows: DTGVSQNPRHKITKRGQNVTFRCDPISEHNRLYWYRQTLGQGPEFLTYFQNEAQLEKSRLLSDRFSAERPKGSFSTLEIQRTEQGDSAMYLCASSLIQPGLRYEQYFGPGTRLTVT.

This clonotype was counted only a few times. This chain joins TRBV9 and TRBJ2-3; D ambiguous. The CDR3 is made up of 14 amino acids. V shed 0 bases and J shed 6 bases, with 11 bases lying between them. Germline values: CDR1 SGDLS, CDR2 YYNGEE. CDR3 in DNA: TGTGCCAGCAGCGTAGCAACTGACGGGGATACGCAGTATTTT. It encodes CASSVATDGDTQYF.

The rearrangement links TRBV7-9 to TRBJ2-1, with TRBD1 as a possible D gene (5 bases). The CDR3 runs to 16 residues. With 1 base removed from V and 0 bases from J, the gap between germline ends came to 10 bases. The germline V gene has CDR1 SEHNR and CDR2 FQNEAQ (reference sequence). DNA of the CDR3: TGTGCCAGCAGCTTAGGACAGTCCCTCTCCTACAATGAGCAGTTCTTC. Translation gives CASSLGQSLSYNEQFF.

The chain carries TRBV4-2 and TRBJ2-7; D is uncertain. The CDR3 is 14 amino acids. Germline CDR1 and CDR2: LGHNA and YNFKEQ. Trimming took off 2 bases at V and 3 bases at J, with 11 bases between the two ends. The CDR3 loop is CASSQWVTSYEQYF. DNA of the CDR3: TGTGCCAGCAGCCAATGGGTTACAAGCTACGAGCAGTACTTC.

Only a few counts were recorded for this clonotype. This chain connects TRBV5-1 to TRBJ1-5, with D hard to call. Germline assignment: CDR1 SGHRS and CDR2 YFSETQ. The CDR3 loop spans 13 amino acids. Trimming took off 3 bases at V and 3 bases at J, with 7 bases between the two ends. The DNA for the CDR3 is TGCGCCAGCAGCTGGGCCATCAATCAGCCCCAGCATTTT. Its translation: CASSWAINQPQHF.